This entry describes one TCR beta chain. Ten or more counts support this clonotype. Its antigen target is currently unknown. No much larger clonotype is one base removed from it; base qualities were not supplied. V was cut back by 3 bases and J by 3 bases, leaving a gap of 14 bases between them. The CDR3 holds 15 amino acids from the cysteine to the phenylalanine. Only the CDR3 DNA stays, 45 bases, in frame from base 1. In the germline V gene, CDR1 corresponds to MDHEN and CDR2 to SYDVKM. The listed sequencing device is Illumina HiSeq 1500. TCRdb applied fastp at Q25 and MiXCR to the public reads, then kept only in-frame beta chains. When rows share a CDR3 protein, they turn into one entry using the most common DNA and genes. This sample gives 740,000 or so distinct CDR3 sequences in total; 35% to 45% of them show up just once. The top ten clones comprise around 2.6% of the sample. The entry originates in a study of T cell repertoires in cytomegalovirus infection (dated by TCRdb to between 2017 and 2020). A note on the overall study: Donor HLA type was relevant to the analysis, as public TCR beta signatures indicated carriage of CMV infection together with the matching HLA type. The full study reports these points: The ex vivo response was dominated by HLA-C-restricted CMV-specific TCR beta clonotypes, which also provided the single most frequent clonotype in two of eight donors. Cumulative frequency of public TCR beta family members discriminated carriers of CMV infection plus the relevant HLA type in this cohort and an independent roughly 330-donor cohort.

Here the chain combines TRBV28 and TRBJ1-1; a tentative D match to TRBD1 spans 6 bases. Input material: PBMCs. The source is a human donor in good health (CMV status not recorded). Some clones in this sample may be carry-over from other donors' samples. The CDR3 reads as follows: CASSFPGALHTEAFF. The sequenced DNA is TGTGCCAGCAGTTTCCCAGGGGCCTTGCACACTGAAGCTTTCTTT.